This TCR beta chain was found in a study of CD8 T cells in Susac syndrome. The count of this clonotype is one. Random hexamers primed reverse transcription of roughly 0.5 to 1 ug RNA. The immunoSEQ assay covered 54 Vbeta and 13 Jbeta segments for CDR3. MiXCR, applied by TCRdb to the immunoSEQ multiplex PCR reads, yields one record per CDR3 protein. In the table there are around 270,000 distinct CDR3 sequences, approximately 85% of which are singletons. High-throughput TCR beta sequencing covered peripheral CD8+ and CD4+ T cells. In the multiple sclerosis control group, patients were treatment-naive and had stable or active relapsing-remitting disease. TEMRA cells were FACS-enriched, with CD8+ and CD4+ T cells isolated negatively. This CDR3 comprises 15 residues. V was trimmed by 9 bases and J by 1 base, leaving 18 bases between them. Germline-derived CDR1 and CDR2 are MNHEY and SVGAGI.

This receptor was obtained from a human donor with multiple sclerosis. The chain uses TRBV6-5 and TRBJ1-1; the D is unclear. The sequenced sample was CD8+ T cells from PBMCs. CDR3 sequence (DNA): TGTGCCAGTATAACGCGGAGAGAAGGGAACACTGAAGCTTTCTTT. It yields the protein CASITRREGNTEAFF.